The 4 T cell receptor beta chains in this list originate from one sample, sequenced in a study of radiotherapy plus CTLA-4 blockade in lung cancer (dated by TCRdb to about 2018). The method was the immunoSEQ multiplex PCR assay. In TCRdb, the immuneACCESS table is reduced to in-frame sequences with V and J assigned. These tables do not hold every clone; where another copy was compared, an unresolved V gene accounts for under half, and the others remain unexplained. This sample is represented by approximately 67,000 clones; about four fifths of them were singletons. The leading ten clones occupy 4% to 5% of the sample. Sample: peripheral blood, taken from a patient treated with radiotherapy plus ipilimumab. The receptors were gathered from a human donor with non-small cell lung cancer who had a partial response to radiotherapy plus ipilimumab.

The chain joins TRBV19 to TRBJ2-2; tentatively, D is TRBD2 (5 bases). CDR3 length: 14 amino acids. The V end was cut by 7 bases, the J end by 7 bases, with 16 bases between. CDR1 LNHDA and CDR2 SQIVND come from the germline V gene (reference sequence). CDR3 protein: CASTTVTAGGELFF. CDR3 sequence (DNA): TGTGCCAGTACTACAGTGACCGCGGGCGGGGAGCTGTTTTTT. The full variable domain, with the rest looked up from reference TRBV19 and TRBJ2-2, is DGGITQSPKYLFRKEGQNVTLSCEQNLNHDAMYWYRQDPGQGLRLIYYSQIVNDFQKGDIAEGYSVSREKKESFPLTVTSAQKNPTAFYLCASTTVTAGGELFFGEGSRLTVL.

V is TRBV6-1 and J is TRBJ1-3, with a weak D call TRBD1 (6 bases). CDR1 and CDR2 from the germline V gene are MNHNS and SASEGT. The CDR3 is 15 amino acids. Trimming pared 3 bases from V and 1 base from J, leaving 10 bases between. CDR3 protein: CASSDFGTSGNTIYF. The CDR3 DNA follows: TGTGCCAGCAGTGATTTTGGGACATCTGGAAACACCATATATTTT.

This rearrangement joins TRBV4-2 to TRBJ2-2; 12 positions agree with TRBD2. The CDR3 sequence is 18 residues long. The V gene's germline CDR1 is LGHNA and CDR2 YNFKEQ. The V and J ends lost 4 bases and 0 bases, in that order; junction bases with no gene match: 6. CDR3: CASSPEGLAGPNTGELFF. The CDR3 DNA reads TGTGCCAGCAGCCCCGAAGGACTAGCGGGGCCGAACACCGGGGAGCTGTTTTTT.

The rearrangement links TRBV30 to TRBJ2-7; 9 nucleotides agree with TRBD1. This CDR3 is 15 amino acids long. Germline loops: CDR1 GTSNPN, CDR2 SVGIG (reference sequence). With V trimmed by 8 bases and J by 2 bases, 13 bases remained unmatched. This CDR3 is CAVEIPGQGTYEQYF. Here the CDR3 DNA reads TGTGCCGTAGAAATTCCGGGACAGGGTACCTACGAGCAGTACTTC. The full variable domain, its missing parts supplied by reference TRBV30 and TRBJ2-7, is SQTIHQWPATLVQPVGSPLSLECTVEGTSNPNLYWYRQAAGRGLQLLFYSVGIGQISSEVPQNLSASRPQDRQFILSSKKLLLSDSGFYLCAVEIPGQGTYEQYFGPGTRLTVT.